This T cell receptor beta chain was captured in a study of spatial heterogeneity in lung cancer. Study at large: Sequencing consistently turned up more beta-chain sequences than alpha-chain sequences.

With regard to this clonotype: Its matching antigen is unknown. This beta chain is an off-target read within a library intended for alpha chains, so its frequency means little.

Time point given: sample taken at primary tumor resection. Donors were around 70 untreated early-stage non-small cell lung cancer patients. From tumor, nontumor lung or frozen PBMC, whole RNA was taken unsorted for sequencing. Germline CDR1 reads SGHRS; CDR2 reads YFSETQ. The CDR3 runs 17 residues. Trimming shortened V by 2 bases and J by 4 bases, and 21 bases separated the two germline ends. Findings and limits, study-wide: Expanded intratumoral alpha and beta TCR counts tracked tumor mutation counts.

One entry per CDR3 protein, called by TCRdb with MiXCR from the 5' RACE reads. The sample lists a few thousand distinct CDR3 sequences; 45% to 50% were seen once. The V call is TRBV5-1, the J call TRBJ1-1, with unresolved D. The sequences come from lung tumor tissue, collected at surgery. The clonotype originates from a male donor with early-stage non-small cell lung cancer. DNA of the CDR3: TGCGCCAGCAGCTTCGGAAGGGTTGTCGTATCGGGCACTGAAGCTTTCTTT. This encodes CASSFGRVVVSGTEAFF.